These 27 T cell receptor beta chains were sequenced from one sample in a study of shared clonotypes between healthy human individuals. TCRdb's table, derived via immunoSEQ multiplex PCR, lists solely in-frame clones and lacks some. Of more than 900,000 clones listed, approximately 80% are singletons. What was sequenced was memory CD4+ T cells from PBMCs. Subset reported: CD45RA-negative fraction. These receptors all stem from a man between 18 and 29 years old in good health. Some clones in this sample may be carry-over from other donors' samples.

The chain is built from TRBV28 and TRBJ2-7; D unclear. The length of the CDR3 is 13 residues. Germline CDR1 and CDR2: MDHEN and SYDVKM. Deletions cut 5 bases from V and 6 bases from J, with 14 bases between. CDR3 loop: CASSTPLLPEQYF. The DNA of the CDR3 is TGTGCCAGCAGTACCCCTTTACTGCCCGAGCAGTACTTC.

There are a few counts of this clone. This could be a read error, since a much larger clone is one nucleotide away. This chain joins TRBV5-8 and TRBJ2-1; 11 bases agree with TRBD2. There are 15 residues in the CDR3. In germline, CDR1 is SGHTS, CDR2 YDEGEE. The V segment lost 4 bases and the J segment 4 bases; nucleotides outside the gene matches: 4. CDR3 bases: TGTGCCAGCAGCCCCGGGACTAGCGGTTACAATGAGCAGTTCTTC. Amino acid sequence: CASSPGTSGYNEQFF. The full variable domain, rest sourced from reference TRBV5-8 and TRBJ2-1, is EAGVTQSPTHLIKTRGQQATLRCSPISGHTSVYWYQQALGLGLQFLLWYDEGEERNRGNFPPRFSGRQFPNYSSELNVNALELEDSALYLCASSPGTSGYNEQFFGPGTRLTVL.

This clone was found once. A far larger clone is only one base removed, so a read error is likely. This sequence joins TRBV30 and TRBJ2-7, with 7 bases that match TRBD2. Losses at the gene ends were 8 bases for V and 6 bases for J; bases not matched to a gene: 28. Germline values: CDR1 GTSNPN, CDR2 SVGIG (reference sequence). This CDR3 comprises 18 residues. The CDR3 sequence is CALLGGRHVLTGGSEQYF. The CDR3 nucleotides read TGTGCCCTGCTCGGTGGGCGGCACGTACTAACGGGAGGCAGCGAGCAGTACTTC.

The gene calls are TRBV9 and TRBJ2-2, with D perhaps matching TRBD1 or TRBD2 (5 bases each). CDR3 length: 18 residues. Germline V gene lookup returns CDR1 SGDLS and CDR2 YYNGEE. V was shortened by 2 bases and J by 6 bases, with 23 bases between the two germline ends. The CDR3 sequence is CASSVDLRDPVGPGELFF. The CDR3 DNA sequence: TGTGCCAGCAGCGTTGATCTGAGGGACCCGGTAGGACCCGGGGAGCTGTTTTTT.

CDR3 amino acids: CASSIGGAAIEAFF. Here the CDR3 DNA reads TGTGCCAGTAGTATAGGGGGGGCCGCTATTGAAGCTTTCTTT. The chain uses TRBV19 and TRBJ1-1, with D perhaps TRBD1 (6 bases). Trimming cost V 1 base and J 7 bases, with 13 bases left between them. Germline values: CDR1 LNHDA, CDR2 SQIVND (reference sequence). This CDR3 region has 14 residues.

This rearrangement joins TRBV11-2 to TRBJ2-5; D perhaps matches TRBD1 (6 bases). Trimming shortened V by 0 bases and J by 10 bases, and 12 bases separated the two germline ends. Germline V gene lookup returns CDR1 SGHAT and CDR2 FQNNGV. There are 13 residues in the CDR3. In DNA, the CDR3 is TGTGCCAGCAGCTTAGATCCGGCAGGGGACCAGTACTTC. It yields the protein CASSLDPAGDQYF.

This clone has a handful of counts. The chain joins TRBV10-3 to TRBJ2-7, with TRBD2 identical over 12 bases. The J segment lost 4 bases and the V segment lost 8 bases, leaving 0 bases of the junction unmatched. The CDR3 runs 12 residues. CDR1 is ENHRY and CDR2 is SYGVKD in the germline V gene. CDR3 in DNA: TGTGCCATCGGGACTAGCGGGTACGAGCAGTACTTC. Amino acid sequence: CAIGTSGYEQYF.

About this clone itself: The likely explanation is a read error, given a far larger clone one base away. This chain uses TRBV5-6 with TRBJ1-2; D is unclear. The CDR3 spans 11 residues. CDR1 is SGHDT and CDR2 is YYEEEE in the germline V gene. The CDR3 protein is CASSVTGGHTF. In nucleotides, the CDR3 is TGTGCCAGCAGCGTCACGGGTGGCCACACCTTC.

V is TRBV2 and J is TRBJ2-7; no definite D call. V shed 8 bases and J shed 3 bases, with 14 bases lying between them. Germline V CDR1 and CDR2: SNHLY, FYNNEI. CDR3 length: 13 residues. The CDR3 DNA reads TGTGCCAGCCGTCGAAACACCATCTACGAGCAGTACTTC. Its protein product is CASRRNTIYEQYF.

CDR3 bases: TGTGCCAGCAGTCTGTTGACAGGGGCGTACCAAGAGACCCAGTACTTC. Translating it yields CASSLLTGAYQETQYF. V is TRBV27 and J is TRBJ2-5; 8 nucleotides line up with TRBD1. Unmatched junction bases numbered 8, after V lost 5 bases and J lost 0 bases. This CDR3 region has 16 residues. Germline assignment: CDR1 MNHEY and CDR2 SMNVEV (reference sequence).

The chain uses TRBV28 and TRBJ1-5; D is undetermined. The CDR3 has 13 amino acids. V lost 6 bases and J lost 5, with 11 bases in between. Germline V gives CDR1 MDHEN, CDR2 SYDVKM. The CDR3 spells CASSPFGDQPQHF. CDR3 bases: TGTGCCAGCAGCCCCTTCGGGGATCAGCCCCAGCATTTT.

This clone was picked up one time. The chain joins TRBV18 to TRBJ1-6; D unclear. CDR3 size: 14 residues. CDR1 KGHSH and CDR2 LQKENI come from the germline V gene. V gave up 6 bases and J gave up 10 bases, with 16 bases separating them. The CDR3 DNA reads TGTGCCAGCTCCCCCCGTCTGGGAGACTCACCCCTCCACTTT. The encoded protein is CASSPRLGDSPLHF. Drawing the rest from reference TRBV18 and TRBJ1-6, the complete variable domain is NAGVMQNPRHLVRRRGQEARLRCSPMKGHSHVYWYRQLPEEGLKFMVYLQKENIIDESGMPKERFSAEFPKEGPSILRIQQVVRGDSAAYFCASSPRLGDSPLHFGNGTRLTVT.

The CDR3 reads CASSLKSGSYTYEQYF. The CDR3 DNA sequence: TGTGCCAGCAGCTTAAAATCGGGTTCTTACACCTACGAGCAGTACTTC. This rearrangement joins TRBV7-2 to TRBJ2-7; D remains ambiguous. This CDR3 comprises 16 residues. Trimming left V 2 bases short and J 2 bases short, with 16 bases between. Germline V gene lookup returns CDR1 SGHTA and CDR2 FQGNSA.

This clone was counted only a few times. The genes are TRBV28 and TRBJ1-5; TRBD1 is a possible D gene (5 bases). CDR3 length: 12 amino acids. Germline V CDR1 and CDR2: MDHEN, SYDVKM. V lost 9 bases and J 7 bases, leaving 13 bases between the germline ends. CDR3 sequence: CASGGVGQPQHF. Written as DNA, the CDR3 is TGTGCCAGTGGGGGTGTGGGGCAGCCCCAGCATTTT.

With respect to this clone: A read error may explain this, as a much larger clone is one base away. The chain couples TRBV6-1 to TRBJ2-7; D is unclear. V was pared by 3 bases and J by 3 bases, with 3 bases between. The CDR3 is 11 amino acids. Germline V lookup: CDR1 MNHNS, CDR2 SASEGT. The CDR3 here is CASSDLYEQYF. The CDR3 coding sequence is TGTGCCAGCAGTGACCTCTACGAGCAGTACTTC.

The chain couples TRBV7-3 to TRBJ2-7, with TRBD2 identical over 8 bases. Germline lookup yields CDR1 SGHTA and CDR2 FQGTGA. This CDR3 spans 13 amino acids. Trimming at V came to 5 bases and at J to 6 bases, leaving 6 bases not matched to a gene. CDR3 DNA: TGTGCCAGCAGCCCGGGAGGGGTACGCGAGCAGTACTTC. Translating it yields CASSPGGVREQYF.

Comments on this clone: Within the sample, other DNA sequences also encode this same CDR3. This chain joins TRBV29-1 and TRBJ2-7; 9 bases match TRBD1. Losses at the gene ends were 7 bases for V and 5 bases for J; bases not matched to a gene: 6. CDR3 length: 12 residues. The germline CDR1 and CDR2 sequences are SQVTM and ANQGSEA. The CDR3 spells CSARQGGNEQYF. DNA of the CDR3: TGCAGCGCAAGACAGGGGGGCAACGAGCAGTACTTC.

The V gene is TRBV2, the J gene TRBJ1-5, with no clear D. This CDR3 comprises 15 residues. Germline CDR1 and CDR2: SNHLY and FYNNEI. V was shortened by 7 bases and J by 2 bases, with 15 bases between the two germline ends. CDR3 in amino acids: CASKTGRAGNQPQHF. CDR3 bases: TGTGCCAGCAAGACGGGGAGAGCGGGCAATCAGCCCCAGCATTTT.

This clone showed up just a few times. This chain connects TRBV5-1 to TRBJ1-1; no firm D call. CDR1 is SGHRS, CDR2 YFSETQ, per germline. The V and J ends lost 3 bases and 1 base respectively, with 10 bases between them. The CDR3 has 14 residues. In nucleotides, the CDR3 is TGCGCCAGCAGCTGGGGAGCCCCGAACACTGAAGCTTTCTTT. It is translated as CASSWGAPNTEAFF. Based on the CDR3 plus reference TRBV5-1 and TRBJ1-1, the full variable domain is KAGVTQTPRYLIKTRGQQVTLSCSPISGHRSVSWYQQTPGQGLQFLFEYFSETQRNKGNFPGRFSGRQFSNSRSEMNVSTLELGDSALYLCASSWGAPNTEAFFGQGTRLTVV.

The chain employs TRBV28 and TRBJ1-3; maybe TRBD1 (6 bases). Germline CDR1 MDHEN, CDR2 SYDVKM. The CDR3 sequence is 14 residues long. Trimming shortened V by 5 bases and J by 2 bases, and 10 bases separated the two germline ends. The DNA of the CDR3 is TGTGCCAGCAGTGAAGGGGGTCCTGGAAACACCATATATTTT. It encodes CASSEGGPGNTIYF.

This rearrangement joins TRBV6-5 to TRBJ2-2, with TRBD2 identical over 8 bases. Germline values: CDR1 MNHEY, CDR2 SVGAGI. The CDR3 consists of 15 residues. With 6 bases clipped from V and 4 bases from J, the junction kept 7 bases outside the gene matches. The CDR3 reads CASRPSRGGTGELFF. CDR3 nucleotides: TGTGCCAGCAGACCCTCTCGGGGGGGCACCGGGGAGCTGTTTTTT.

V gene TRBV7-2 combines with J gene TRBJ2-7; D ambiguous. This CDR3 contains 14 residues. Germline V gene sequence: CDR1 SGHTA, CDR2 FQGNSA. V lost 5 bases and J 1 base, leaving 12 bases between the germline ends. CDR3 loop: CASSTRQASYEQYF. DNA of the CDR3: TGTGCCAGCAGCACGCGACAAGCTTCCTACGAGCAGTACTTC.

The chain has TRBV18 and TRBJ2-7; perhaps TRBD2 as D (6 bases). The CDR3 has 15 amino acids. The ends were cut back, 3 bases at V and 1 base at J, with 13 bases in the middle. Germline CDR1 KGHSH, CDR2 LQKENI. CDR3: CASSPLGGASYEQYF. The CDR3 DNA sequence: TGTGCCAGCTCACCCCTCGGCGGGGCTTCCTACGAGCAGTACTTC.

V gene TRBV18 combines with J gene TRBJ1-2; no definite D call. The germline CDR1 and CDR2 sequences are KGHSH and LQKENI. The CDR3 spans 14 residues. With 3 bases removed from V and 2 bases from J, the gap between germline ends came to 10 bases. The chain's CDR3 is CASSPARDNYGYTF. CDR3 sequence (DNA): TGTGCCAGCTCACCGGCTCGAGACAACTATGGCTACACCTTC.

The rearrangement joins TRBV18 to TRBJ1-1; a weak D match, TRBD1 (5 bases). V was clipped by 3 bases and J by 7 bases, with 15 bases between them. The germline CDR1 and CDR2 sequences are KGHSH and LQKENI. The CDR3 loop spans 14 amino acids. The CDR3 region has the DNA TGTGCCAGCTCACCCGGGGCCGGGGACCGTGAAGCTTTCTTT. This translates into CASSPGAGDREAFF.

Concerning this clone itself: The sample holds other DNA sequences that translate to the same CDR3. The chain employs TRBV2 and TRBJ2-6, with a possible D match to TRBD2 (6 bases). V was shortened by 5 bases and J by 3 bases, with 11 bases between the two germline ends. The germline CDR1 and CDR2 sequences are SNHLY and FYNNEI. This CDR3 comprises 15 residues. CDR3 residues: CASSRGGSGANVLTF. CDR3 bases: TGTGCCAGCAGTAGAGGAGGGAGTGGGGCCAACGTCCTGACTTTC. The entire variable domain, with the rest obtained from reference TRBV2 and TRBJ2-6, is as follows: EPEVTQTPSHQVTQMGQEVILRCVPISNHLYFYWYRQILGQKVEFLVSFYNNEISEKSEIFDDQFSVERPDGSNFTLKIRSTKLEDSAMYFCASSRGGSGANVLTFGAGSRLTVL.

CDR3 DNA: TGTGCCAGCAACGACAACGACAGGGCGTACTATGGCTACACCTTC. This gives the protein CASNDNDRAYYGYTF. The rearrangement links TRBV28 to TRBJ1-2, with TRBD1 matching over 7 bases. The V gene end was trimmed by 7 bases and the J gene end by 3 bases; junction bases not matched to a gene: 11. In germline, CDR1 is MDHEN, CDR2 SYDVKM. The length of the CDR3 is 15 residues.